The present T cell receptor beta chain was sequenced within a study of CD8+CD57+ T cells in acquired aplastic anemia. Study at large: Sorted CD4+ and CD8+ cells gave a mean 3.2 ug DNA, range roughly 0.19 to 27.4 ug. Broader study findings: A set of about 28 CD8+ CDR3 sequences was shared between patients and controls, and these sequences appeared highly expressed in patients. CD8+ Simpson's diversity did not differ significantly between patients and controls.

Concerning this clonotype itself: Antigen: not known.

The CDR3 has 13 amino acids. In germline, CDR1 is SGHTA, CDR2 FQGTGA. V was cut by 5 bases and J by 10 bases, with 12 bases left in between. Profiling that covered TCR beta VDJ and CDR3 relied on genomic DNA as its template. TCRdb passed the reads through MiXCR, listing each CDR3 protein once. The data contain approximately 190,000 distinct CDR3 sequences, 64% of them singletons. The sample consisted of sorted CD4+, CD8+, or CD8+CD57+ T cells (not recorded which) from PBMCs. The source of this sequence is a human donor with severe aplastic anemia or a healthy control (not recorded which). The chain couples TRBV7-3 to TRBJ1-6; no definite D call. CDR3 in amino acids: CASSRVLTSPLHF. The CDR3 nucleotides read TGTGCCAGCAGCCGTGTTTTGACCTCACCCCTCCACTTT.